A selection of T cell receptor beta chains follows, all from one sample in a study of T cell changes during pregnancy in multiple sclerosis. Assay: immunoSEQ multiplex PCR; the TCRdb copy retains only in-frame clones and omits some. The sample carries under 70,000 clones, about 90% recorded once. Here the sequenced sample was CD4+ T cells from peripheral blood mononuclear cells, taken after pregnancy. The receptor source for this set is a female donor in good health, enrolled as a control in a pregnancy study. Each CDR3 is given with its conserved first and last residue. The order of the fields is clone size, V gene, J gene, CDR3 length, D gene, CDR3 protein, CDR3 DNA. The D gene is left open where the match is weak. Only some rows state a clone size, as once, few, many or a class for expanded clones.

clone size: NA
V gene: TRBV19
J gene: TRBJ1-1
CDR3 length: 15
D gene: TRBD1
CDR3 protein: CASSGRTGWGTEAFF
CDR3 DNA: TGTGCCAGTAGTGGACGGACAGGGTGGGGCACTGAAGCTTTCTTT

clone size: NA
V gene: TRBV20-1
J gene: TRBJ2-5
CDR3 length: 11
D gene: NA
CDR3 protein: CSASTGGTQYF
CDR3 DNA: TGCAGTGCTAGCACCGGGGGGACCCAGTACTTC

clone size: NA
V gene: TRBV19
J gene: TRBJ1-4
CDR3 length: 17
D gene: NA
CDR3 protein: CASSITDPGGTNEKLFF
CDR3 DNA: TGTGCCAGTAGTATTACAGACCCCGGAGGAACTAATGAAAAACTGTTTTTT

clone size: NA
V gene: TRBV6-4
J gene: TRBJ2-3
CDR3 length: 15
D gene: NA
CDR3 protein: CASSESTGNTDTQYF
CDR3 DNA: TGTGCCAGCAGTGAGTCTACGGGGAACACAGATACGCAGTATTTT

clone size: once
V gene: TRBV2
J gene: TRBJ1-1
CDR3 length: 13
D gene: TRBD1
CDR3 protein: CASSPRGRTEAFF
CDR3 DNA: TGTGCCAGCAGCCCCAGGGGGCGAACTGAAGCTTTCTTT

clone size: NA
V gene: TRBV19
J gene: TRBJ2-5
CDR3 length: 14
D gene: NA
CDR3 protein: CASSIRAGWETQYF
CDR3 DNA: TGTGCCAGTAGTATAAGGGCAGGGTGGGAGACCCAGTACTTC

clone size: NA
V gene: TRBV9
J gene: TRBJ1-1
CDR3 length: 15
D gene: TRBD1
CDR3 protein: CASSRIGQGNTEAFF
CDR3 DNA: TGTGCCAGCAGCCGAATAGGACAGGGAAACACTGAAGCTTTCTTT

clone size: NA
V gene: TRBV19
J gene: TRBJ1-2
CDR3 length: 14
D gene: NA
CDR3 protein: CASSIQEVGDGYTF
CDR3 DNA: TGTGCCAGTAGTATACAAGAGGTCGGAGATGGCTACACCTTC

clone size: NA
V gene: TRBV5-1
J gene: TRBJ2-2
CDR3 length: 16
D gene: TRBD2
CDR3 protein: CASSPRLAGGAGELFF
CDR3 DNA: TGCGCCAGCAGCCCCAGACTAGCGGGGGGTGCCGGGGAGCTGTTTTTT

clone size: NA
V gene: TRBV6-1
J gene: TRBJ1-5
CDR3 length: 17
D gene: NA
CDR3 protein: CASSELAPRYSNQPQHF
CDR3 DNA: TGTGCCAGCAGTGAACTTGCCCCACGGTATAGCAATCAGCCCCAGCATTTT

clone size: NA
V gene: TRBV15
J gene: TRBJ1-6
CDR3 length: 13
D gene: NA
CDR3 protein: CATSSVSNSPLHF
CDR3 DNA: TGTGCCACCAGCAGCGTCTCGAATTCACCCCTCCACTTT

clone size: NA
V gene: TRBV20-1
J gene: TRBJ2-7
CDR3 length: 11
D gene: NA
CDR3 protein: CSAQRGSEQYF
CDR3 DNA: TGCAGTGCTCAAAGGGGGTCTGAGCAGTACTTC

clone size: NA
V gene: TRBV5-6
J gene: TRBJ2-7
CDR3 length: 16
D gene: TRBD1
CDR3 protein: CASSFIPGTGSYEQYF
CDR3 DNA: TGTGCCAGCAGCTTCATCCCCGGGACAGGGTCGTACGAGCAGTACTTC

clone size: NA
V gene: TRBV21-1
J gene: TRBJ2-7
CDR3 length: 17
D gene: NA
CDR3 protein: CASSKGVLSGGKWEQYF
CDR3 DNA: TGTGCCAGCAGCAAAGGGGTTTTGTCGGGGGGGAAGTGGGAGCAGTACTTC

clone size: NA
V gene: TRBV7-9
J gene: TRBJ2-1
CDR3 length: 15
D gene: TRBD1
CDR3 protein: CASSPTGGSYNEQFF
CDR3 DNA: TGTGCCAGCAGTCCCACAGGGGGATCCTACAATGAGCAGTTCTTC

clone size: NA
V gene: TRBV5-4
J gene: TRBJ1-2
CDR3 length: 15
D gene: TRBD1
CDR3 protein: CASSSNRGADYGYTF
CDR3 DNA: TGTGCCAGCAGCTCCAACAGGGGAGCCGACTATGGCTACACCTTC

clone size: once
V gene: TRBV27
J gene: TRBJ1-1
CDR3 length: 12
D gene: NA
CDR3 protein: CASSPGGWEAFF
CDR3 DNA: TGTGCCAGCAGCCCCGGGGGATGGGAAGCTTTCTTT

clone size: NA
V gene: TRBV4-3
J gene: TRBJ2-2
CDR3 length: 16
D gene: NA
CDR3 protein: CASSQDLRGYTGELFF
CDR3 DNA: TGCGCCAGCAGCCAAGATTTGAGGGGGTACACCGGGGAGCTGTTTTTT

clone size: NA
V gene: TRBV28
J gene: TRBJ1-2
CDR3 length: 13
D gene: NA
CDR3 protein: CASSLEVGWGYTF
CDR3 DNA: TGTGCCAGCAGTTTGGAGGTCGGGTGGGGCTACACCTTC

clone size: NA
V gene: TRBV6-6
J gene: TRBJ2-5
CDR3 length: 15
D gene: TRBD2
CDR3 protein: CASSPSPWGGETQYF
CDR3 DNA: TGTGCCAGCAGTCCCTCCCCTTGGGGGGGAGAGACCCAGTACTTC

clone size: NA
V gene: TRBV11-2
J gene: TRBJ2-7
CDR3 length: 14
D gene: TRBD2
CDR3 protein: CASSSGGQTYEQYF
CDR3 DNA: TGTGCCAGCAGCTCGGGGGGGCAAACCTACGAGCAGTACTTC

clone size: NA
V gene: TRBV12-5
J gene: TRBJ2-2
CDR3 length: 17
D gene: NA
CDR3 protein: CASGFPPTITSTGELFF
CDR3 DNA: TGTGCTAGTGGTTTTCCCCCCACGATAACAAGCACCGGGGAGCTGTTTTTT

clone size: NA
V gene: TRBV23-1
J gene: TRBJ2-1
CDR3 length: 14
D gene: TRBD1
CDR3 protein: CASSQSDRVGEQFF
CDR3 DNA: TGCGCCAGCAGTCAATCCGACAGGGTAGGTGAGCAGTTCTTC

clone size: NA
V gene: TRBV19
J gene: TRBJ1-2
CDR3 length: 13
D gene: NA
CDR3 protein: CASSRSRQHGYTF
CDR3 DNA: TGTGCCAGTAGTCGGTCCCGTCAACATGGCTACACCTTC